A selection of T cell receptor beta chains follows, all from one sample in a study of STAT5B mutations in CD4+ large granular lymphocyte leukemia. Profiling relied on immunoSEQ multiplex PCR, and the TCRdb table lists in-frame clones only, not all of them. The data show around 35,000 clones, with about two thirds seen just once and about 1.8% held by the top ten. Sequencing was carried out using CD4+ T cells from blood buffy coats. All receptors come from a human donor in good health. CDR3s leave out the opening cysteine and the closing phenylalanine or tryptophan.

TRBJ2-5,TRBV5-4,ASREGGANQETQY
TRBJ2-1,TRBV9,ASSRGGQGRDEQF
TRBJ2-5,TRBV7-7,ASSLGSSGGAGMETQY
TRBJ2-3,TRBV27,ASSLRGTISDTQY
TRBJ2-2,TRBV2,ASSRGNTGELF
TRBJ1-2,TRBV19,ASSLWGRATYGYT
TRBJ2-6,TRBV11-2,ASSLVQAGANVLT
TRBJ1-5,TRBV29-1,SVLPGQNQPQH
TRBJ2-2,TRBV27,ASRRTGTTDTGELF
TRBJ1-1,TRBV27,ASSFVPGLHTEAF
TRBJ1-6,TRBV5-8,ASSSDIPGSPLH
TRBJ2-3,TRBV5-4,ASSHPSGGSTDTQY
TRBJ1-1,TRBV9,ASSVQDGQNTEAF
TRBJ1-4,TRBV19,ASSSWTEKLF
TRBJ1-1,TRBV19,ASSMGDRIEAF
TRBJ1-6,TRBV6-1,ASSEGQANSPLH
TRBJ1-4,TRBV13,ASSLGIADRGKEKLF
TRBJ2-7,TRBV5-1,ASSADPGTGTYEQY
TRBJ2-1,TRBV19,ASSIDLEGTYNEQF
TRBJ1-1,TRBV10-3,AISESEGWDTEAF
TRBJ1-1,TRBV29-1,SAVTGTNTEAF
TRBJ1-4,TRBV6-6,ASSPFGAATNEKLF
TRBJ1-3,TRBV6-1,ASSDFNVVGNTIY
TRBJ2-6,TRBV7-2,ASSPASGANVLT
TRBJ1-2,TRBV10-3,AVSGQGSDYGYT
TRBJ2-1,TRBV2,ASSDGSGGTDSYNEQF
TRBJ1-6,TRBV5-6,ASSWTTNSPLH
TRBJ2-5,TRBV7-8,ASSLGGLAQETQY
TRBJ1-3,TRBV6-5,ASSYQPMENTIY
TRBJ2-2,TRBV10-3,AITSVEMNTGELF
TRBJ1-6,TRBV2,ASSPGQRYNSPLH
TRBJ2-7,TRBV2,ASSDGLAGRPDEQY
TRBJ1-5,TRBV19,ASSSLANQPQH
TRBJ2-3,TRBV5-1,ASSPDRGTDTQY
TRBJ1-4,TRBV5-1,ASSLGTGPEKLF
TRBJ2-7,TRBV7-2,ASSLAGGYSYEQY
TRBJ2-4,TRBV11-1,ASSLRGAKNIQY
TRBJ2-5,TRBV29-1,SVEFSEETQY
TRBJ1-5,TRBV10-1,ASSGGGGQPQH
TRBJ1-5,TRBV2,ASSVWTGANQPQH
TRBJ1-5,TRBV6-5,ASSSAAGVRQPQH
TRBJ2-7,TRBV5-1,ASSRSNNPGQSSYEQY
TRBJ2-1,TRBV10-3,AISDLGLAKLDGEQF
TRBJ1-1,TRBV13,ASREGGLNTEAF
TRBJ2-3,TRBV6-6,ASSYNSGGATDTQY